Listed below are T cell receptor beta chains from one sample, sequenced in a study of blood T cell repertoires in COVID-19. Some clones are missing from TCRdb's copy, which holds only in-frame ones; the method was immunoSEQ multiplex PCR. The repertoire includes hundreds of thousands of clones, around four fifths of them detected once, and over 8.5% sits in the top ten. The specimen sequenced was peripheral blood. The receptors derive from a woman aged 50 to 60 who had recovered from COVID-19. CDR3s include the opening cysteine and the closing phenylalanine or tryptophan. The D gene is left open where the match is weak. Clone size is not always given. Where it is, it says once, few, many or a class for expanded clones.

v_gene,abundance,j_gene,d_gene,CDR3nt,CDR3aa
TRBV9,-,TRBJ1-3,-,TGTGCCAGCAGCACCGAGAGGGTATCTGGAAACACCATATATTTT,CASSTERVSGNTIYF
TRBV15,-,TRBJ1-2,-,TGTGCCACCAGAAGACCCCTCGGGGGTAACTATGGCTACACCTTC,CATRRPLGGNYGYTF
TRBV2,few,TRBJ1-5,TRBD1,TGTGCCAGCACCCCCGGGACAGGGGCCAATCAGCCCCAGCATTTT,CASTPGTGANQPQHF
TRBV18,once,TRBJ2-3,-,TGTGCCAGCTCACCACCGGGGCTCTTGGGCACAGATACGCAGTATTTT,CASSPPGLLGTDTQYF
TRBV7-6,-,TRBJ2-5,TRBD2,TGTGCCAGCAGCTACCTAGCGGGGGGCCTGTCTAGCGAGACCCAGTACTTC,CASSYLAGGLSSETQYF
TRBV7-8,-,TRBJ1-2,TRBD1,TGTGCCAGCACTGTGGCAGGGGGACGCTATGGCTACACCTTC,CASTVAGGRYGYTF
TRBV25-1,-,TRBJ2-1,TRBD2,TGTGCCAGCAGTCCCGCTCTAGCGGCCTCCTACAATGAGCAGTTCTTC,CASSPALAASYNEQFF
TRBV14,-,TRBJ2-7,TRBD2,TGTGCCAGCAGCCAATTTGGCGGGAGAGGCGAGCAGTACTTC,CASSQFGGRGEQYF
TRBV28,-,TRBJ2-7,TRBD1,TGTGCCAGCAGTCTTCCAGGGGGCAGCTACGAGCAGTACTTC,CASSLPGGSYEQYF
TRBV3-1/TRBV3-2,-,TRBJ2-7,TRBD1,TGTGCCAGCAGCCTCGGACAGGAATCCTACGAGCAGTACTTC,CASSLGQESYEQYF
TRBV7-2,-,TRBJ1-5,TRBD1,TGTGCCAGCAGCCAGGACAGGGCTAATCAGCCCCAGCATTTT,CASSQDRANQPQHF
TRBV6-6,-,TRBJ2-1,-,TGTGCCAGCAGTTCGACGGGTTATAGCTCCTACAATGAGCAGTTCTTC,CASSSTGYSSYNEQFF
TRBV6-1,few,TRBJ1-5,-,TGTGCCAGCAGTGAAGCTCCCTCGAGCCATCAGCCCCAGCATTTT,CASSEAPSSHQPQHF
TRBV5-3,-,TRBJ2-7,TRBD1,TGTGCCAGAAGCACAGACAGGGTTAGCTCCTACGAGCAGTACTTC,CARSTDRVSSYEQYF
TRBV3-1/TRBV3-2,-,TRBJ2-3,-,TGTGCCACCGGTGGAGTAGCCACAGATACGCAGTATTTT,CATGGVATDTQYF
TRBV28,-,TRBJ2-7,-,TGTGCCAGCAGTTTAGGAGGAAACTACGAGCAGTACTTC,CASSLGGNYEQYF
TRBV7-3,-,TRBJ2-2,TRBD1,TGTGCCAGCAGCTTAAACAGGGGTACCGGGGAGCTGTTTTTT,CASSLNRGTGELFF
TRBV13,-,TRBJ1-1,TRBD1,TGTGCCAGCAGCCCCAGGGGGGCATACACTGAAGCTTTCTTT,CASSPRGAYTEAFF
TRBV5-4,-,TRBJ2-1,TRBD2,TGTGCCAGCAGCTTGGCCGTACTAGCGGGAGTGTCGAATGAGCAGTTCTTC,CASSLAVLAGVSNEQFF
TRBV30,many,TRBJ1-1,-,TGTGCCTGGGACACCCCACGAGGGCTGAACACTGAAGCTTTCTTT,CAWDTPRGLNTEAFF
TRBV9,-,TRBJ1-1,-,TGTGCCAGCACGGGTTCTTCAGGGCTGAACACTGAAGCTTTCTTT,CASTGSSGLNTEAFF
TRBV19,-,TRBJ2-5,TRBD2,TGTGCCAGTAGTATAGCGCCGGAGCGGGGGGGAAAAGAGACCCAGTACTTC,CASSIAPERGGKETQYF
TRBV29-1,once,TRBJ1-3,-,TGCAGCGTGTCTTCTGGAAACACCATATATTTT,CSVSSGNTIYF
TRBV12-3/TRBV12-4,-,TRBJ1-3,-,TGTGCCGGGGCCGTGATGGGAAACACCATATATTTT,CAGAVMGNTIYF
TRBV5-4,once,TRBJ1-1,TRBD1,TGTGCCAGCAGCGGGGGACAGAGAACTGAAGCTTTCTTT,CASSGGQRTEAFF
TRBV28,-,TRBJ2-5,TRBD2,TGTGCCAGCAGTTCCCCAACGGGGGGGCAAGAGACCCAGTACTTC,CASSSPTGGQETQYF
TRBV5-4,-,TRBJ1-3,TRBD1,TGTGCCAGCAGCTCCGGGACAGCAACTGGAAACACCATATATTTT,CASSSGTATGNTIYF
TRBV9,once,TRBJ2-2,TRBD2,TGTGCCAGCAGCCACACTAGCGGGAGTAACACCGGGGAGCTGTTTTTT,CASSHTSGSNTGELFF
TRBV6-2/TRBV6-3,-,TRBJ2-7,-,TGTGCCAGCAGTTTAACAGGGCCAAACTACGAGCAGTACTTC,CASSLTGPNYEQYF
TRBV6-5,-,TRBJ2-4,TRBD2,TGTGCCAGCAGTCCCCTAGCGGGAGGGCGGAACATTCAGTACTTC,CASSPLAGGRNIQYF
TRBV3-1/TRBV3-2,-,TRBJ2-2,TRBD1,TGTGCCAGCAGCCAAGGACAGGGGCGCACCGGGGAGCTGTTTTTT,CASSQGQGRTGELFF
TRBV28,-,TRBJ1-4,-,TGTGCCAGCAGCCTGACAGCCCCCTTAGGCGGACTGTTTTTT,CASSLTAPLGGLFF
TRBV2,-,TRBJ1-4,TRBD1,TGTGCCAGCAGTGACCCGGGACAGGGAATCACAACTAATGAAAAACTGTTTTTT,CASSDPGQGITTNEKLFF
TRBV5-8,few,TRBJ2-3,TRBD2,TGTGCCAGCAGCTTGGGGTTGGCTAGCGGCTACACAGATACGCAGTATTTT,CASSLGLASGYTDTQYF
TRBV3-1/TRBV3-2,-,TRBJ2-7,TRBD1,TGTGCCAGCAGCCAAAGACAGGGGGCTAACGAGCAGTACTTC,CASSQRQGANEQYF
TRBV5-6,few,TRBJ2-5,-,TGTGCCAGCAGCTTGGCGCGGGAGACCCAGTACTTC,CASSLARETQYF
TRBV27,-,TRBJ1-4,-,TGTGCCAGCAGTTCTAACAGGAGAAATGAAAAACTGTTTTTT,CASSSNRRNEKLFF
TRBV4-3,-,TRBJ2-1,TRBD2,TGCGCCAGCAGCCAAGTGACTAGCCACAATGAGCAGTTCTTC,CASSQVTSHNEQFF
TRBV6-5,-,TRBJ2-3,-,TGTGCCAGCAGTCTAGAGAACTCATATCTTAATACGCAGTATTTT,CASSLENSYLNTQYF
TRBV25-1,-,TRBJ1-5,TRBD1,TGTGCCAGCAGTGGAGGGACAGCGGGTCAGCCCCAGCATTTT,CASSGGTAGQPQHF
TRBV19,-,TRBJ1-2,-,TGTGCCAGTAGTATATCCTCAAGACAGACCCTGAACTATGGCTACACCTTC,CASSISSRQTLNYGYTF
TRBV18,once,TRBJ2-2,-,TGTGCCAGCTCACTCCAGCAGGGGTCGAACACCGGGGAGCTGTTTTTT,CASSLQQGSNTGELFF
TRBV28,-,TRBJ2-3,-,TGTGCCAGCAGTACTGCAGGGATGCGGGAAGGTATCACAGATACGCAGTATTTT,CASSTAGMREGITDTQYF
TRBV10-3,-,TRBJ2-2,-,TGTGCCATCAGTGAGTCGCGGGGATACACCGGGGAGCTGTTTTTT,CAISESRGYTGELFF
TRBV19,-,TRBJ2-3,-,TGTGCCACCAGGGACGGGGGTCGGGCAGATACGCAGTATTTT,CATRDGGRADTQYF
TRBV11-2,-,TRBJ1-2,TRBD1,TGTGCCAGCAGCTTAGGGACAGGGATTGATGGCTACACCTTC,CASSLGTGIDGYTF
TRBV7-6,-,TRBJ2-7,TRBD2,TGTGCCAGCAGCCCGGGACTAGCGGGAGGAGGCGAGCAGTACTTC,CASSPGLAGGGEQYF
TRBV28,-,TRBJ2-7,-,TGTGCCAGCACCTCCGGGCAGGGTAACGACGAGCAGTACTTC,CASTSGQGNDEQYF
TRBV7-6,-,TRBJ2-7,-,TGTGCCAGCAGCGCGGACAGCAGCGAGCAGTACTTC,CASSADSSEQYF
TRBV6-2/TRBV6-3,-,TRBJ1-6,-,TGTGCCAGCAGTTACCGGGGAGCGGATAATTCACCCCTCCACTTT,CASSYRGADNSPLHF
TRBV9,-,TRBJ2-4,-,TGTGCCAGCAGCTACGGGACATCATCCGACAAAAACATTCAGTACTTC,CASSYGTSSDKNIQYF
TRBV27,once,TRBJ1-2,TRBD1,TGTGCCAGCAGTTTAATGCTTACCAGGGGGCCTGTTGGCTACACCTTC,CASSLMLTRGPVGYTF
TRBV5-1,once,TRBJ2-2,-,TGCGCCAGCAGCTTGGGGCAGGCGAAGACCGGGGAGCTGTTTTTT,CASSLGQAKTGELFF
TRBV21-1,-,TRBJ2-7,-,TGTGCCAGCAGCAAAGAACAGTTCCTCAAGCAGTACTTC,CASSKEQFLKQYF
TRBV7-7,-,TRBJ1-1,-,TGTGCCAGCAGCGCCAACAGCGGAACTGAAGCTTTCTTT,CASSANSGTEAFF
TRBV9,-,TRBJ2-2,-,TGTGCCAGCAGCGTCTCTAGCAGCACCGGGGAGCTGTTTTTT,CASSVSSSTGELFF
TRBV5-1,few,TRBJ2-7,TRBD2,TGCGCCAGCAGCGCGCCTAGCGGGGGGGCCGCGCAGTACTTC,CASSAPSGGAAQYF
TRBV29-1,-,TRBJ2-3,-,TGCAGCGTACAACGCGGGTCGAGTAGCACAGATACGCAGTATTTT,CSVQRGSSSTDTQYF
TRBV6-2/TRBV6-3,few,TRBJ1-2,-,TGTGCCAGCAGTCTAAGAGGGCTCTATGGCTACACCTTC,CASSLRGLYGYTF
TRBV9,-,TRBJ2-2,-,TGTGCCAGCAGACCCCCTTTTTCGGGCACCGGGGAGCTGTTTTTT,CASRPPFSGTGELFF